The subject of this entry is one T cell receptor beta chain. Its target is not known. Each of the CD4+ naive, central memory, regulatory and stem cell-like memory populations was sorted via CD45RO/CCR7/CD25/CD127/CD95/CD27. The germline V and J ends were trimmed by 1 base and 0 bases, with 23 bases remaining between them. The CDR3 contains 20 residues. Germline values: CDR1 LGHNA, CDR2 YNFKEQ. The sequenced template was cDNA made from the entire isolated RNA. Sequenced by immunoSEQ multiplex PCR; TCRdb stores in-frame clones only, minus some. The table lists 400,000 to 550,000 clones, about an eighth of them singletons, with around 0.05% in the top ten. These data originate in a study of beta chain features in type 1 diabetes. Overall study: Across the samples, 90 million to 120 million sorted cells were examined in total.

Study findings and constraints: Equally in patients and controls, shorter templates might have been favored by PCR. Type 1 diabetes patients had fewer VDJ junction insertions and more deletions.

Sample: naive CD4+ T cells from blood. The sequence was collected from a young woman in good health. The chain combines TRBV4-2 with TRBJ2-3, with D maybe TRBD2 (5 bases). The CDR3 sequence is CASSQVWAPSLAGSTDTQYF. The CDR3 DNA is TGTGCCAGCAGCCAAGTTTGGGCCCCCTCGCTAGCCGGTAGCACAGATACGCAGTATTTT.